These 23 T cell receptor beta chains originate from one sample sequenced in a study of cytomegalovirus exposure and HLA in healthy donors. The PCR made use of 60 Vbeta and 13 Jbeta primers. Using immunoSEQ multiplex PCR, the repertoire was profiled, and TCRdb retains in-frame clones only, with some absent. The sample includes 90,000 to 120,000 clones, about 77% of them seen just once. Sequencing input: PBMCs. The source of these receptors is a woman aged 18-30 years in good health and CMV-seropositive.

This chain uses TRBV6-1 with TRBJ2-7, with 13 bases fitting TRBD2. Germline CDR1 reads MNHNS; CDR2 reads SASEGT. CDR3 size: 15 residues. After removal of 4 bases from V and 5 bases from J, the junction contained 5 bases not matched to a gene. The CDR3 reads CASSALAGGPNEQYF. The CDR3 DNA follows: TGTGCCAGCAGTGCACTAGCGGGAGGGCCAAACGAGCAGTACTTC.

The chain employs TRBV6-4 and TRBJ2-5, with 7 positions matching TRBD2. With V trimmed by 8 bases and J by 5 bases, 11 bases remained unmatched. The CDR3 loop spans 14 amino acids. Germline V gives CDR1 MRHNA, CDR2 SNTAGT. The CDR3 region is CASLRTSGHETQYF. CDR3 nucleotide sequence: TGTGCCAGCCTTCGGACTAGTGGTCATGAGACCCAGTACTTC.

This clone was detected a few times. The chain recombines TRBV27 with TRBJ2-7; 7 bases align to TRBD1. The germline CDR1 and CDR2 sequences are MNHEY and SMNVEV (reference sequence). V dropped 6 bases and J dropped 0; count of bases not matched to a gene: 5. This CDR3 is built from 14 residues. CDR3 in amino acids: CASRSGGSSYEQYF. The CDR3 DNA sequence: TGTGCCAGCAGATCAGGGGGAAGCTCCTACGAGCAGTACTTC.

The rearrangement uses TRBV5-1 and TRBJ2-5; tentatively, D is TRBD2 (6 bases). The CDR3 has 15 amino acids. V gave up 0 bases and J gave up 7 bases, with 16 bases separating them. Germline V CDR1 and CDR2: SGHRS, YFSETQ. CDR3 nucleotides: TGCGCCAGCAGCTTGGAAGGTAGCGGCTATGCGACCCAGTACTTC. This encodes CASSLEGSGYATQYF.

This chain joins TRBV2 and TRBJ2-1; 7 bases fit TRBD2. V was clipped by 6 bases and J by 1 base; unmatched bases: 9. The CDR3 contains 16 residues. Germline V CDR1 and CDR2: SNHLY, FYNNEI. Here the CDR3 reads CASRPDQGLSYNEQFF. CDR3 nucleotide sequence: TGTGCCAGCAGGCCCGACCAGGGACTATCCTACAATGAGCAGTTCTTC.

This sequence joins TRBV30 and TRBJ1-1; TRBD1 matches 8 bases. Germline assignment: CDR1 GTSNPN and CDR2 SVGIG (reference sequence). This CDR3 is 17 amino acids long. With V trimmed by 2 bases and J by 4 bases, 15 bases remained unmatched. CDR3 DNA sequence: TGTGCCTGGAGTACAGGACAGGGACCTTGGGGGGGCACTGAAGCTTTCTTT. Protein sequence: CAWSTGQGPWGGTEAFF.

The CDR3 region is CASSQVAGMNTEAFF. CDR3 bases: TGCGCCAGCAGCCAAGTCGCAGGGATGAACACTGAAGCTTTCTTT. The chain uses TRBV4-3 and TRBJ1-1; the D gene is possibly TRBD1 (5 bases). CDR1 and CDR2 from the germline V gene are LGHNA and YSLEER. V shed 1 base and J shed 0 bases, with 9 bases lying between them. The CDR3 runs 15 residues.

This clone was seen a few times. The J gene is TRBJ1-2, the V gene TRBV29-1; D is unresolved. Trimming took 0 bases from V and 4 from J, leaving 9 bases between them. The CDR3 runs to 13 residues. CDR1 SQVTM and CDR2 ANQGSEA come from the germline V gene. The CDR3 nucleotides are TGCAGCGTTGAAGAGGATGCAGGCTATGGCTACACCTTC. It codes for CSVEEDAGYGYTF.

The V call is TRBV7-6, the J call TRBJ1-5; a weak D match, TRBD1 (6 bases). Trimming cost V 5 bases and J 2 bases, with 10 bases left between them. CDR1 SGHVS and CDR2 FNYEAQ come from the germline V gene. This CDR3 has 14 residues. CDR3 in DNA: TGTGCCAGCAGCCTAGGGGGGGGCAATCAGCCCCAGCATTTT. Amino acid sequence: CASSLGGGNQPQHF.

The chain carries TRBV6-4 and TRBJ2-2; no clear D. Germline V gene lookup returns CDR1 MRHNA and CDR2 SNTAGT. The CDR3 extends over 13 amino acids. Trimming shortened V by 5 bases and J by 3 bases, and 7 bases separated the two germline ends. CDR3 coding DNA: TGTGCCAGCAGTCATGAGGACACCGGGGAGCTGTTTTTT. Its translation is CASSHEDTGELFF.

V is TRBV10-3 and J is TRBJ1-1; 7 nucleotides match TRBD1. Germline CDR1 and CDR2: ENHRY and SYGVKD. The CDR3 has 13 amino acids. J lost 3 bases, V lost 6 bases, and 4 bases had no gene match. The CDR3: CAIRGTGDTEAFF. CDR3 coding DNA: TGTGCCATCAGGGGAACAGGGGACACTGAAGCTTTCTTT.

The chain combines TRBV19 with TRBJ1-1; 7 bases are a match to TRBD1. The J segment lost 4 bases and the V segment lost 3 bases, leaving 8 bases of the junction unmatched. The CDR3 sequence is 15 residues long. Germline lookup yields CDR1 LNHDA and CDR2 SQIVND (reference sequence). This CDR3 is CASSIDRALTTEAFF. DNA for the CDR3: TGTGCCAGTAGTATCGACAGGGCTTTAACCACTGAAGCTTTCTTT.

This sequence joins TRBV9 and TRBJ2-5, with 14 bases aligning to TRBD2. This CDR3 comprises 15 residues. In germline, CDR1 is SGDLS, CDR2 YYNGEE. The V gene end was trimmed by 0 bases and the J gene end by 5 bases; junction bases not matched to a gene: 0. The CDR3: CASSVGTSGRETQYF. The DNA for the CDR3 is TGTGCCAGCAGCGTAGGGACTAGCGGGAGGGAGACCCAGTACTTC. Full variable domain (missing parts from reference TRBV9 and TRBJ2-5): DSGVTQTPKHLITATGQRVTLRCSPRSGDLSVYWYQQSLDQGLQFLIQYYNGEERAKGNILERFSAQQFPDLHSELNLSSLELGDSALYFCASSVGTSGRETQYFGPGTRLLVL.

The gene calls are TRBV7-6 and TRBJ2-5; TRBD1 matches at 8 bases. Trimming took 7 bases from V and 2 from J; bases not matched to a gene: 9. The V gene's germline CDR1 is SGHVS and CDR2 FNYEAQ. The CDR3 loop spans 15 amino acids. The CDR3 reads CASNLPGTGQETQYF. The CDR3, as DNA: TGTGCCAGCAACCTACCCGGGACAGGTCAAGAGACCCAGTACTTC.

This chain joins TRBV27 and TRBJ2-1; no clear D gene. Looked up from germline, CDR1 is MNHEY and CDR2 is SMNVEV (reference sequence). V lost 5 bases to trimming and J lost 4 bases, with 15 bases between them. This CDR3 is built from 15 residues. CDR3 protein: CASSPISRRYNEQFF. CDR3 coding DNA: TGTGCCAGCAGTCCTATTAGCCGACGTTACAATGAGCAGTTCTTC.

This clone was seen a single time. The V call is TRBV6-4, the J call TRBJ2-2, with D maybe TRBD2 (6 bases). Germline CDR1 is MRHNA and CDR2 is SNTAGT. The CDR3 loop spans 16 amino acids. Trimming shortened V by 2 bases and J by 3 bases, and 13 bases separated the two germline ends. The CDR3 loop is CASSDEGRGYTGELFF. As DNA, the CDR3 is TGTGCCAGCAGTGACGAAGGACGGGGGTACACCGGGGAGCTGTTTTTT.

This rearrangement joins TRBV10-2 to TRBJ2-7, with D possibly TRBD1 on 6 matching bases. CDR1 is WSHSY, CDR2 SAAADI, per germline. The length of the CDR3 is 14 residues. V was shortened by 6 bases and J by 6 bases, with 18 bases between the two germline ends. The DNA for the CDR3 is TGCGCCAGCAGCCCGACAGGCCAACCGGGCGAGCAGTACTTC. Residues: CASSPTGQPGEQYF.

This chain joins TRBV5-1 and TRBJ2-3, with 7 bases fitting TRBD2. J gave up 4 bases and V 2 bases, and 7 bases lay outside the gene matches. The length of the CDR3 is 15 residues. Germline CDR1 and CDR2: SGHRS and YFSETQ. The CDR3 nucleotides read TGCGCCAGCAGCTTAGCGGGATCTGATTCAGATACGCAGTATTTT. Translated, it gives CASSLAGSDSDTQYF.

As DNA, the CDR3 is TGTGCCAGCAGCGAGGGACAGGGACCCAATCAGCCCCAGCATTTT. Translation gives CASSEGQGPNQPQHF. J is TRBJ1-5 and V is TRBV5-6, with 9 bases lining up with TRBD1. The trim removed 4 bases at V and 3 bases at J, leaving 5 bases unmatched. Germline V gives CDR1 SGHDT, CDR2 YYEEEE. The CDR3 runs 15 residues. Full variable domain (outside the CDR3, taken from reference TRBV5-6 and TRBJ1-5): DAGVTQSPTHLIKTRGQQVTLRCSPKSGHDTVSWYQQALGQGPQFIFQYYEEEERQRGNFPDRFSGHQFPNYSSELNVNALLLGDSALYLCASSEGQGPNQPQHFGDGTRLSIL.

The V gene is TRBV29-1, the J gene TRBJ2-2; 9 nucleotides align to TRBD2. The CDR3 runs 17 residues. Germline V gene data show CDR1 as SQVTM and CDR2 as ANQGSEA. V shed 0 bases and J 1 base; nucleotides not matched to a gene: 6. The CDR3 sequence is CSVEDPAGGGNTGELFF. CDR3 DNA sequence: TGCAGCGTTGAAGATCCAGCGGGAGGCGGGAACACCGGGGAGCTGTTTTTT.

The genes are TRBV9 and TRBJ2-1; D might be TRBD1 (5 bases). CDR1 and CDR2 from the germline V gene are SGDLS and YYNGEE. This CDR3 comprises 16 residues. Between the trimmed V and J ends, which lost 0 bases and 6 bases, there was a span of 16 bases. The chain's CDR3 is CASSVVWQGSGNEQFF. The CDR3 nucleotides are TGTGCCAGCAGCGTAGTTTGGCAGGGAAGTGGCAATGAGCAGTTCTTC.

This clone has just a few counts. V usage is TRBV5-1 and J usage is TRBJ1-1, with unresolved D. The V gene lost 0 bases and the J gene lost 4 bases, with 13 bases spanning the gap. In germline, CDR1 is SGHRS, CDR2 YFSETQ. The CDR3 is made up of 15 amino acids. CDR3 nucleotides: TGCGCCAGCAGCTTGGATTCGGAGTTGGGCACTGAAGCTTTCTTT. It codes for CASSLDSELGTEAFF.

This chain joins TRBV4-1 and TRBJ2-1, with TRBD2 identical over 10 bases. V gave up 5 bases and J gave up 7 bases; unmatched junction bases: 11. The CDR3 has 16 amino acids. Germline CDR1 is MGHRA and CDR2 is YSYEKL. In DNA form, the CDR3 reads TGCGCCAGCAGCAGGTCCTCTAGCGGGAGTCTGAATGAGCAGTTCTTC. It specifies CASSRSSSGSLNEQFF.